What follows is one T cell receptor (beta chain) and its context. Its antigen is still unknown. UMIs were added to TCR cDNA along with a universal primer site when it was made by 5'RACE template switching. TCRdb re-called the 5' RACE reads with MiXCR, one entry per CDR3 protein. The sample includes under 400,000 distinct CDR3 sequences, about an eighth of them seen just once. This sample is drawn from a study of T cells after yellow fever vaccination. The overall study: With SMART-Seq v4 Ultra Low Input, the fractions containing low cell numbers were prepared. Study results and caveats: Reappearance after the booster was seen for most primary-vaccination clones, at 96% CD4 and roughly 90% CD8. Researchers report a weaker secondary response that nonetheless peaked faster, day 5 versus 15.

The germline gives CDR1 MNHNS, CDR2 SASEGT. This CDR3 is 16 amino acids long. Trimming stripped 8 bases from V and 6 bases from J, with 23 bases between. This clonotype was sampled from a man younger than 30 who received the YFV17D yellow fever vaccine. The specimen comprised CD4+ T cells sorted from PBMCs, sampled 15 days after the yellow fever booster vaccination. The chain recombines TRBV6-1 with TRBJ1-5; D might be TRBD1 (6 bases). For the CDR3, the DNA is TGTGCCAGCCTTAGCCACAACGGACAGAGGTTTCAGCCCCAGCATTTT. This codes for CASLSHNGQRFQPQHF.